The 22 T cell receptor beta chains below were found in one sample sequenced in a study of human T cells and chemical hapten exposure. TCRdb itself ran the RACE reads through MiXCR, one entry per CDR3 protein. The sample consists of some 38,000 distinct CDR3 sequences, 7.5% to 8% of them appearing once. Time point here: pre-sensitization, week 0. The treatment was: therapeutic diphenylcyclopropenone sensitization with weekly scalp DPC. Sequencing was performed on whole blood, taken in connection with sensitization to the hapten diphenylcyclopropenone (DPC). These receptors all come from a woman aged 45 to 65 with alopecia areata. Some clones in this sample may be carry-over from other donors' samples.

This clonotype was seen many times. The chain uses TRBV20-1 and TRBJ1-5; D might be TRBD1 (5 bases). Trimming removed 4 bases from V and 6 bases from J, with 13 bases in between. The germline V gene has CDR1 DFQATT and CDR2 SNEGSKA (reference sequence). This CDR3 has 13 amino acids. As DNA, the CDR3 is TGCAGTGCTACCTCAGGGACCGGTCAGCCCCAGCATTTT. It translates to CSATSGTGQPQHF.

V gene TRBV4-3 combines with J gene TRBJ1-3, with TRBD1 identical over 9 bases. The CDR3 consists of 16 residues. Per the germline V gene, CDR1 is LGHNA and CDR2 is YSLEER. With 3 bases clipped from V and 4 bases from J, the junction kept 7 bases outside the gene matches. CDR3 amino acids: CASSQSRGTGGNTIYF. The CDR3 DNA is TGCGCCAGCAGCCAGTCCCGAGGGACAGGGGGAAACACCATATATTTT.

This clonotype was seen ten or more times. The chain links TRBV7-2 to TRBJ2-3, with unresolved D. Looked up from germline, CDR1 is SGHTA and CDR2 is FQGNSA. The germline V and J ends were trimmed by 5 bases and 2 bases, with 5 bases remaining between them. There are 12 residues in the CDR3. The CDR3 loop is CASSLDTDTQYF. In DNA form, the CDR3 reads TGTGCCAGCAGCCTGGACACAGATACGCAGTATTTT.

Concerning this clonotype: Lacking the conserved final phenylalanine or tryptophan, this CDR3 likely reflects a read error. The chain links TRBV27 to TRBJ1-2; D not certain. This CDR3 region has 12 residues. Germline-derived CDR1 and CDR2 are MNHEY and SMNVEV (reference sequence). Trimming pared 6 bases from V and 6 bases from J, leaving 11 bases between. The CDR3 coding sequence is TGTGCCAGCAGACAAGTGGGAGATGGCTACACCATC. Translated: CASRQVGDGYTI.

This clonotype was recorded at least ten times. The V and J genes are TRBV28 and TRBJ1-2; no firm D call. This CDR3 has 11 amino acids. Germline lookup yields CDR1 MDHEN and CDR2 SYDVKM. The V end lost 6 bases, the J end lost 6 bases, and 8 bases lay between the germline ends. CDR3 in DNA: TGTGCCAGCAGCAAACTCAATGGCTACACCTTC. Residues: CASSKLNGYTF.

This clonotype was seen at least ten times. The rearrangement links TRBV30 to TRBJ2-3; possible D gene TRBD2, 6 bases. The V gene lost 0 bases and the J gene lost 0 bases, with 10 bases spanning the gap. The CDR3 consists of 15 residues. The germline CDR1 and CDR2 sequences are GTSNPN and SVGIG (reference sequence). In nucleotides, the CDR3 is TGTGCCTGGAGTGTGGGAGGACGAAGCACAGATACGCAGTATTTT. It is translated as CAWSVGGRSTDTQYF.

Notes on this clonotype: A much larger clone differs by one base, so this may be a read error. The chain employs TRBV11-2 and TRBJ2-3; D gene ambiguous. The CDR3 length is 12 residues. Germline loops: CDR1 SGHAT, CDR2 FQNNGV. In DNA, the CDR3 is TGTGTCAGCAGCCCCCGAGCAGATACGCAGTATTTT. Translating it yields CVSSPRADTQYF.

This clonotype counts as medium-sized. This chain connects TRBV6-6 to TRBJ1-1; D perhaps matches TRBD1 (5 bases). The CDR3 sequence is 14 residues long. Trimming pared 5 bases from V and 1 base from J, leaving 11 bases between. Germline lookup yields CDR1 MNHNY and CDR2 SVGAGI (reference sequence). CDR3 nucleotide sequence: TGTGCCAGCAGTGACAGCTTACAGAACACTGAAGCTTTCTTT. It encodes CASSDSLQNTEAFF.

V is TRBV20-1 and J is TRBJ1-5; TRBD1 agrees at 8 bases. The CDR3 runs 13 residues. With V trimmed by 5 bases and J by 4 bases, 4 bases remained unmatched. Germline values: CDR1 DFQATT, CDR2 SNEGSKA (reference sequence). The CDR3 nucleotides read TGCAGTGCTTCTCAGGGGGCAAATCAGCCCCAGCATTTT. Its protein product is CSASQGANQPQHF.

The chain recombines TRBV10-2 with TRBJ2-2, with D possibly matching TRBD1 (5 bases). From germline, CDR1 is WSHSY and CDR2 SAAADI. This CDR3 is built from 13 residues. Trimming removed 7 bases at V and 6 bases at J, with 12 bases between. The CDR3 protein is CASTLTGAGELFF. In DNA form, the CDR3 reads TGCGCCAGCACCCTCACAGGCGCCGGGGAGCTGTTTTTT.

The gene calls are TRBV7-9 and TRBJ2-1; D gene uncertain. The V gene's germline CDR1 is SEHNR and CDR2 FQNEAQ (reference sequence). There are 14 residues in the CDR3. V was cut by 5 bases and J by 2 bases, with 10 bases left in between. The CDR3: CASSRADAYNEQFF. CDR3 bases: TGTGCCAGCAGCCGGGCGGATGCCTACAATGAGCAGTTCTTC. Filled out from reference TRBV7-9 and TRBJ2-1, the complete variable domain reads DTGVSQNPRHKITKRGQNVTFRCDPISEHNRLYWYRQTLGQGPEFLTYFQNEAQLEKSRLLSDRFSAERPKGSFSTLEIQRTEQGDSAMYLCASSRADAYNEQFFGPGTRLTVL.

The sample holds a few counts of this clonotype. The CDR3 DNA sequence: TGTGCCAGCAGCCCACCGGACAGGACAGATACGCAGTATTTT. It is translated as CASSPPDRTDTQYF. The chain links TRBV3-1 to TRBJ2-3; 7 bases are shared with TRBD1. The CDR3 totals 14 residues. The germline gives CDR1 LGHDT, CDR2 YNNKEL (reference sequence). J gave up 3 bases and V 4 bases, and 4 bases lay outside the gene matches.

This clonotype was recorded many times. V and J are TRBV20-1 and TRBJ2-7, with 8 bases aligning to TRBD2. J was trimmed by 3 bases and V by 2 bases; bases with no gene match: 9. In germline, CDR1 is DFQATT, CDR2 SNEGSKA (reference sequence). The CDR3 sequence is 15 residues long. CDR3 DNA: TGCAGTGCTAGATCAGTAGCGGGGAGAGACTACGAGCAGTACTTC. Translation gives CSARSVAGRDYEQYF.

This clonotype was counted ten times or more. The chain combines TRBV18 with TRBJ2-3, with TRBD2 matching over 8 bases. This CDR3 spans 16 amino acids. Germline lookup yields CDR1 KGHSH and CDR2 LQKENI. Unmatched junction bases numbered 5, after V lost 3 bases and J lost 0 bases. CDR3 coding DNA: TGTGCCAGCTCACCTATAGCGGGACCTAGCACAGATACGCAGTATTTT. Translated, it gives CASSPIAGPSTDTQYF. Full variable domain (remainder filled in from reference TRBV18 and TRBJ2-3): NAGVMQNPRHLVRRRGQEARLRCSPMKGHSHVYWYRQLPEEGLKFMVYLQKENIIDESGMPKERFSAEFPKEGPSILRIQQVVRGDSAAYFCASSPIAGPSTDTQYFGPGTRLTVL.

This clonotype was observed a few times. With a much larger clone just one base away, this may be a read error. The CDR3 region is CASIPVWGANTEAFF. CDR3 coding DNA: TGTGCCAGCATCCCCGTGTGGGGAGCGAACACTGAAGCTTTCTTT. J is TRBJ1-1 and V is TRBV6-5; D uncertain. Germline CDR1 reads MNHEY; CDR2 reads SVGAGI. Trimming removed 7 bases from V and 1 base from J, with 16 bases in between. CDR3 length equals 15 residues.

This clonotype was seen ten or more times. V and J are TRBV6-1 and TRBJ2-7, with D hard to call. V lost 5 bases, J lost 6 bases, and 14 bases lay in between. The CDR3 sequence is 13 residues long. In germline, CDR1 is MNHNS, CDR2 SASEGT. The CDR3 sequence is CASSPFWASEQYF. The CDR3 bases are TGTGCCAGCAGTCCCTTCTGGGCTTCCGAGCAGTACTTC.

This clonotype was recorded at least ten times. The chain employs TRBV6-6 and TRBJ1-4; D might be TRBD1 (6 bases). The CDR3 contains 16 residues. Trimming stripped 6 bases from V and 8 bases from J, with 22 bases between. Germline CDR1 and CDR2: MNHNY and SVGAGI (reference sequence). CDR3 in DNA: TGTGCCAGCAGCCTGGGGGGGGGCGCTGGAGAAGAAAAACTGTTTTTT. Its protein product is CASSLGGGAGEEKLFF.

The chain joins TRBV9 to TRBJ2-5; D remains ambiguous. The CDR3 is 14 residues long. Germline lookup yields CDR1 SGDLS and CDR2 YYNGEE. Trimming removed 0 bases at V and 4 bases at J, with 10 bases between. DNA of the CDR3: TGTGCCAGCAGCGTAGAAGGAGCAAGAGAGACCCAGTACTTC. As protein: CASSVEGARETQYF.

This clonotype occurred many times. The V gene is TRBV3-1, the J gene TRBJ1-4; D gene ambiguous. In germline, CDR1 is LGHDT, CDR2 YNNKEL (reference sequence). V was cut by 2 bases and J by 6 bases, with 7 bases left in between. The CDR3 is 13 residues long. CDR3 amino acids: CASSQWPDEKLFF. Here the CDR3 DNA reads TGTGCCAGCAGCCAATGGCCAGATGAAAAACTGTTTTTT.

The table lists this clonotype with many counts. The CDR3 nucleotides are TGCACCAGCAGCCCCAGAGGTTCCTACAATGAGCAGTTCTTC. Its translation: CTSSPRGSYNEQFF. The V and J genes are TRBV1 and TRBJ2-1. TRBV1 constitutes a pseudogene. This CDR3 spans 14 amino acids.

This clonotype was counted at least ten times. The chain couples TRBV6-5 to TRBJ2-1; TRBD2 matches at 9 bases. Germline lookup yields CDR1 MNHEY and CDR2 SVGAGI. V gave up 7 bases and J gave up 6 bases; unmatched junction bases: 7. The CDR3 contains 14 residues. Written as DNA, the CDR3 is TGTGCCAGCAAACGGGTAGCGGGAGCCAATGAGCAGTTCTTC. It translates to CASKRVAGANEQFF.

V is TRBV28 and J is TRBJ1-1, with 9 nucleotides matching TRBD1. Losses at the gene ends were 6 bases for V and 7 bases for J; bases not matched to a gene: 6. CDR1 and CDR2 (germline): MDHEN, SYDVKM. The CDR3 sequence is 13 residues long. This chain's CDR3 is CASSPWGQGEAFF. CDR3 DNA sequence: TGTGCCAGCAGCCCTTGGGGACAGGGTGAAGCTTTCTTT.